The source of this TCR beta chain is a study of blood T cell repertoires in COVID-19. At the level of the study: Researchers got acute and convalescent COVID-19 samples from the United States, Italy and Spain. The cDNA or gDNA used as material had been derived from T cells, B-cell-depleted T cells, or PBMCs.

Here immunoSEQ multiplex PCR was the method, and the copy in TCRdb shows in-frame clones only, minus some. The sample has approximately 59,000 clones, about 81% seen once. This TCR was recovered from a man older than 75 with acute or convalescent COVID-19. Sequenced sample: peripheral blood.

DNA of the CDR3: TGTGCCAGCAGCCGGGGAGAGGTCGAGGGCAATCAGCCCCAGCATTTT. Protein: CASSRGEVEGNQPQHF. This rearrangement joins TRBV5-8 to TRBJ1-5; no definite D call. This CDR3 spans 16 amino acids. V gave up 4 bases and J gave up 2 bases, with 16 bases separating them. Germline V lookup: CDR1 SGHTS, CDR2 YDEGEE.